One and the same sample provided the 10 T cell receptor beta chains below, sequenced in a study of cytomegalovirus exposure and HLA in healthy donors. The study ran its PCR with 60 Vbeta and 13 Jbeta primers. The table came from immunoSEQ multiplex PCR; TCRdb's copy has only in-frame clones and leaves some out. The repertoire holds 150,000 to 200,000 clones, about 63% seen once, with less than 3.5% in the top ten. Sequencing was performed on PBMCs. These receptor sequences come from a woman in her forties in good health and CMV-seropositive.

This clone appeared a single time. V is TRBV7-3 and J is TRBJ2-1; TRBD1 matches 8 bases. This CDR3 has 15 residues. Germline CDR1 reads SGHTA; CDR2 reads FQGTGA. V dropped 5 bases and J dropped 6; count of bases not matched to a gene: 9. The CDR3 loop is CASSQRTGTFNEQFF. The CDR3, as DNA: TGTGCCAGCAGCCAGCGGACAGGGACTTTCAATGAGCAGTTCTTC. The whole variable domain, filled in from reference TRBV7-3 and TRBJ2-1, reads GAGVSQTPSNKVTEKGKYVELRCDPISGHTALYWYRQSLGQGPEFLIYFQGTGAADDSGLPNDRFFAVRPEGSVSTLKIQRTERGDSAVYLCASSQRTGTFNEQFFGPGTRLTVL.

There are a few counts of this clone. The V and J genes are TRBV7-9 and TRBJ1-1, with D hard to call. Trimming removed 5 bases from V and 1 base from J, with 11 bases in between. This CDR3 comprises 14 residues. From germline, CDR1 is SEHNR and CDR2 FQNEAQ (reference sequence). Here the CDR3 DNA reads TGTGCCAGCAGCCCCCCACGGGAGAACACTGAAGCTTTCTTT. Translation gives CASSPPRENTEAFF. The full variable domain, its missing parts supplied by reference TRBV7-9 and TRBJ1-1, is DTGVSQNPRHKITKRGQNVTFRCDPISEHNRLYWYRQTLGQGPEFLTYFQNEAQLEKSRLLSDRFSAERPKGSFSTLEIQRTEQGDSAMYLCASSPPRENTEAFFGQGTRLTVV.

The chain employs TRBV29-1 and TRBJ2-5; no firm D call. Germline assignment: CDR1 SQVTM and CDR2 ANQGSEA. V was shortened by 6 bases and J by 5 bases, with 16 bases between the two germline ends. The length of the CDR3 is 13 residues. DNA of the CDR3: TGCAGCGTGAGCTTGATGCTCCTGGAGACCCAGTACTTC. Translating gives CSVSLMLLETQYF.

The V gene is TRBV14, the J gene TRBJ2-7, with D possibly TRBD2 on 6 matching bases. Germline V gives CDR1 SGHDN, CDR2 FVKESK. CDR3 length equals 13 residues. V was cut by 3 bases and J by 7 bases, with 13 bases left in between. The CDR3 sequence is CASSHGHGGEQYF. The CDR3 coding sequence is TGTGCCAGCAGCCACGGACACGGGGGTGAGCAGTACTTC. The full variable domain, with the rest looked up from reference TRBV14 and TRBJ2-7, is EAGVTQFPSHSVIEKGQTVTLRCDPISGHDNLYWYRRVMGKEIKFLLHFVKESKQDESGMPNNRFLAERTGGTYSTLKVQPAELEDSGVYFCASSHGHGGEQYFGPGTRLTVT.

The V and J genes are TRBV18 and TRBJ2-1, with 16 nucleotides matching TRBD2. This CDR3 is 18 amino acids long. Trimming removed 0 bases from V and 7 bases from J; junction bases left unmatched: 6. Germline-derived CDR1 and CDR2 are KGHSH and LQKENI. The CDR3 loop reads CASSPPGLAGGPGNEQFF. In nucleotides, the CDR3 is TGTGCCAGCTCACCACCGGGACTAGCGGGAGGGCCGGGGAATGAGCAGTTCTTC.

This clone occurred a few times. The chain employs TRBV4-1 and TRBJ2-1; 14 bases align to TRBD2. Per the germline V gene, CDR1 is MGHRA and CDR2 is YSYEKL. Losses at the gene ends were 4 bases for V and 6 bases for J; bases not matched to a gene: 5. The CDR3 contains 16 residues. This chain's CDR3 is CASSPTSGRAGNEQFF. In nucleotides, the CDR3 is TGCGCCAGCAGCCCGACTAGCGGGAGGGCTGGCAATGAGCAGTTCTTC.

J is TRBJ2-7 and V is TRBV5-4; TRBD2 matches 7 bases. The length of the CDR3 is 16 residues. The germline V gene encodes CDR1 SGHNT and CDR2 YYREEE (reference sequence). The V segment lost 4 bases and the J segment 4 bases; nucleotides outside the gene matches: 14. The chain's CDR3 is CASSPGGERLPYEQYF. For the CDR3, the DNA is TGTGCCAGCAGCCCGGGGGGTGAGCGCCTGCCTTACGAGCAGTACTTC. Using reference TRBV5-4 and TRBJ2-7 for the parts outside the CDR3, the full variable domain is ETGVTQSPTHLIKTRGQQVTLRCSSQSGHNTVSWYQQALGQGPQFIFQYYREEENGRGNFPPRFSGLQFPNYSSELNVNALELDDSALYLCASSPGGERLPYEQYFGPGTRLTVT.

This chain uses TRBV7-2 with TRBJ1-1; D may be TRBD1 (5 bases). The CDR3 runs 14 residues. Deletions cut 1 base from V and 4 bases from J, with 10 bases between. Germline V gene data show CDR1 as SGHTA and CDR2 as FQGNSA. The chain's CDR3 is CASSLDRSGTEAFF. CDR3 nucleotide sequence: TGTGCCAGCAGCTTAGACAGGTCTGGCACTGAAGCTTTCTTT. The entire variable domain, with the rest obtained from reference TRBV7-2 and TRBJ1-1, is as follows: GAGVSQSPSNKVTEKGKDVELRCDPISGHTALYWYRQSLGQGLEFLIYFQGNSAPDKSGLPSDRFSAERTGGSVSTLTIQRTQQEDSAVYLCASSLDRSGTEAFFGQGTRLTVV.

V gene TRBV7-2 combines with J gene TRBJ1-4, with 9 bases that match TRBD1. The germline V gene has CDR1 SGHTA and CDR2 FQGNSA. This CDR3 has 15 amino acids. V shed 4 bases and J 5 bases; nucleotides not matched to a gene: 5. For the CDR3, the DNA is TGTGCCAGCAGCTCCTCGGACAGGGGAAATGAAAAACTGTTTTTT. Its protein product is CASSSSDRGNEKLFF.

The chain links TRBV5-4 to TRBJ2-7, with 16 nucleotides matching TRBD2. CDR1 and CDR2 (germline): SGHNT, YYREEE (reference sequence). V shed 4 bases, J shed 7 bases, and the junction held 14 bases outside the gene matches. The CDR3 totals 18 residues. The CDR3 protein is CASSPLGLAGGGAREQYF. CDR3 nucleotide sequence: TGTGCCAGCAGCCCCCTGGGACTAGCGGGGGGGGGCGCGAGGGAGCAGTACTTC.